This paragraph covers one T cell receptor beta chain sequence. Germline CDR1 reads SQVTM; CDR2 reads ANQGSEA. There are 13 residues in the CDR3. The V end lost 0 bases, the J end lost 6 bases, and 8 bases lay between the germline ends. After extraction with the RNeasy kit, roughly 0.45 to 1 ug of the RNA was reverse transcribed using random hexamers. TCRdb reprocessed the immunoSEQ multiplex PCR reads with MiXCR, giving one entry per CDR3 protein. This sample has about 150,000 distinct CDR3 sequences, with 95% to 96% found just once. The data were taken from a study of CD8 T cells in Susac syndrome. Sequencing used CD8+ T cells from PBMCs. This clonotype originated in a human donor with multiple sclerosis. V and J are TRBV29-1 and TRBJ2-2; D not resolved. CDR3 coding DNA: TGCAGCGTTGAAGATTGGGGATCCGGGGAGCTGTTTTTT. Amino acids: CSVEDWGSGELFF.